The rows below give T cell receptor beta chains drawn from one sample of a study of molecular identifiers for immune sequencing clone quantification. TCRdb used MiXCR to reprocess the PCR reads, holding one entry per CDR3 protein. The sample shows just under 650,000 distinct CDR3 sequences, just under 20% of them seen only once. The sample comprised naive CD8+ T cells from blood, with Jurkat cell RNA spiked in. The receptors derive from a human donor in good health. Some libraries in this study had Jurkat cell RNA spiked in. Both conserved end residues are part of each CDR3.

j_gene,v_gene,CDR3aa
TRBJ2-3,TRBV5-4,CASSPMAVASSIDTQYF
TRBJ2-3,TRBV5-4,CASSLVGSGPTTDTQYF
TRBJ2-7,TRBV30,CAWSGGGTGTYEQYF
TRBJ1-1,TRBV6-2/TRBV6-3,CASSYSYGEAFF
TRBJ1-5,TRBV21-1,CATKGERAGGERSQPQHF
TRBJ2-5,TRBV6-5,CASNSVRGGTQYF
TRBJ2-1,TRBV20-1,CSARRTGGYNEQFF
TRBJ2-4,TRBV28,CASSFKGRGIQYF
TRBJ2-2,TRBV6-2/TRBV6-3,CASSPWGQDKNTGELFF
TRBJ1-1,TRBV2,CASSEGQRAFF
TRBJ2-7,TRBV12-1,CASSFPLCPGGLYEQYF
TRBJ2-1,TRBV11-2,CASSLVGWGLGNEQFF
TRBJ2-7,TRBV7-9,CASSLGYYEQYF
TRBJ1-1,TRBV19,CASSADTRNTEAFF
TRBJ2-3,TRBV29-1,CSVGLAVEPDTQYF
TRBJ2-5,TRBV15,CATSRDYGTDRTQYF
TRBJ2-5,TRBV7-9,CASSLLGAGRDQETQYF
TRBJ1-4,TRBV30,CAWMDEDSNEKLFF
TRBJ1-1,TRBV7-2,CASSLEQGTEAFF
TRBJ2-1,TRBV5-1,CASSLKVRSSYNEQFF
TRBJ2-3,TRBV5-5,CASSPRGSGDGPDTQYF
TRBJ2-1,TRBV24-1,CATSGTSGASSYNEQFF
TRBJ1-1,TRBV5-1,CASSLRPADTEAFF
TRBJ2-4,TRBV4-1,CASSQGLALIQYF
TRBJ2-3,TRBV27,CASSLLGGNQYF
TRBJ1-3,TRBV4-3,CASSHDAPGGGNTIYF
TRBJ1-5,TRBV27,CASSQSGGSNQPQHF
TRBJ2-2,TRBV6-5,CASSYEDLAGRNTGELFF
TRBJ2-2,TRBV7-7,CASGNKNTGELFF
TRBJ1-3,TRBV5-1,CASRTDGDSGNTIYF
TRBJ1-5,TRBV27,CASSLLAGSQPQHF
TRBJ2-3,TRBV29-1,CSVELAGGLTDTQYF
TRBJ2-7,TRBV6-2/TRBV6-3,CASSYRRDFEQYF